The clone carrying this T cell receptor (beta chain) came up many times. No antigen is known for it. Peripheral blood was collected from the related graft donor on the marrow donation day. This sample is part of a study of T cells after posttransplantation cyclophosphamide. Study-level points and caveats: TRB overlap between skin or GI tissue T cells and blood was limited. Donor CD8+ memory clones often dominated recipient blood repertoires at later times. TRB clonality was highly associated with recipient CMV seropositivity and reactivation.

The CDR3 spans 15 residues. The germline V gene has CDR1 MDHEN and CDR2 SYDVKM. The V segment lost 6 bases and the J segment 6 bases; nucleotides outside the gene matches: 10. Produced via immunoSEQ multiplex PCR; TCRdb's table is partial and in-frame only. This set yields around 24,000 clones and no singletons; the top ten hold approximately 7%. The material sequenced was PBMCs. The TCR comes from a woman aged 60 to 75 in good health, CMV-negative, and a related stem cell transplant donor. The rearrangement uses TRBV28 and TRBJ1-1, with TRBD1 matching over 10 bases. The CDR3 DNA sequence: TGTGCCAGCAGCCCGTACCGGGACAGGGGCCCTGAAGCTTTCTTT. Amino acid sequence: CASSPYRDRGPEAFF.